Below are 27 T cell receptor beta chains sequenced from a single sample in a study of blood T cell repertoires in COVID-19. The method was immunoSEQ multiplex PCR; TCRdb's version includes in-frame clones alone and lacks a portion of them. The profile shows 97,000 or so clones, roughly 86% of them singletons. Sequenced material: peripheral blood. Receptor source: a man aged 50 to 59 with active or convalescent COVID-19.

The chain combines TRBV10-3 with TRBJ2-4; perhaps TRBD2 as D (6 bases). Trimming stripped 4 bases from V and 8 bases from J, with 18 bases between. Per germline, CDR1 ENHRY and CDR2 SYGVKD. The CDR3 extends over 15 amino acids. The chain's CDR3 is CAISAGTSSAYIQYF. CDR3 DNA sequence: TGTGCCATCAGTGCCGGGACTTCTTCAGCGTACATTCAGTACTTC.

CDR3 in amino acids: CAIRDTGGSGDTQYF. In DNA, the CDR3 is TGTGCCATCAGGGACACAGGGGGCTCGGGCGATACGCAGTATTTT. The J gene is TRBJ2-3, the V gene TRBV10-3, with 9 bases identical to TRBD1. CDR1 and CDR2 from the germline V gene are ENHRY and SYGVKD. Trimming removed 6 bases from V and 6 bases from J; junction bases left unmatched: 10. This CDR3 spans 15 amino acids.

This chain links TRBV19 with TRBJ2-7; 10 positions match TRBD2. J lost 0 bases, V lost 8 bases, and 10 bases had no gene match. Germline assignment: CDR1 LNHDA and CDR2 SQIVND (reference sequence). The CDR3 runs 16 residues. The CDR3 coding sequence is TGTGCCAGTCATAGACTAGCGGGTTCTAGCTCCTACGAGCAGTACGTC. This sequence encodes CASHRLAGSSSYEQYV.

The CDR3 DNA is TGTGCCAGCAGCTCGGACAGGGGGCTTTTAGAGCACACTGAAGCTTTCTTT. This sequence encodes CASSSDRGLLEHTEAFF. The chain is built from TRBV7-2 and TRBJ1-1; 11 nucleotides match TRBD1. With V trimmed by 4 bases and J by 3 bases, 10 bases remained unmatched. The CDR3 covers 17 residues. Germline-derived CDR1 and CDR2 are SGHTA and FQGNSA.

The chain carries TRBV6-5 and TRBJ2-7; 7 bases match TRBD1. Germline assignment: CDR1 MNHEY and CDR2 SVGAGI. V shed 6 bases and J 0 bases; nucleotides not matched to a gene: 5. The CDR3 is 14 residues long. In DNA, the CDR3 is TGTGCCAGCAGACGAGGGGGCAACTCCTACGAGCAGTACTTC. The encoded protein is CASRRGGNSYEQYF.

The CDR3 DNA is TGCAGTGCTAAGCCCATGATTGAGCAGTTCTTC. Translating it yields CSAKPMIEQFF. The rearrangement links TRBV20-1 to TRBJ2-1, with unresolved D. The V end lost 4 bases, the J end lost 9 bases, and 10 bases lay between the germline ends. The CDR3 spans 11 residues. CDR1 and CDR2 (germline): DFQATT, SNEGSKA (reference sequence).

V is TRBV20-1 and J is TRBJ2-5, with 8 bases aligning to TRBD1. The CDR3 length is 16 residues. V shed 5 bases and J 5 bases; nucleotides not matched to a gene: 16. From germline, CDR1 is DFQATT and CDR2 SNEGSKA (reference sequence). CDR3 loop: CSACDRGPIPGETQYF. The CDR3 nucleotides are TGCAGTGCTTGTGACAGGGGCCCTATTCCCGGGGAGACCCAGTACTTC.

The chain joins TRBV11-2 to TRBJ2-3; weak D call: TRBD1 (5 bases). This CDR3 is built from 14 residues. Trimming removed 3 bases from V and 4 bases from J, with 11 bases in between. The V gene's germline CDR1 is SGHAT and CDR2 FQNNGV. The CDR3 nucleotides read TGTGCCAGCAGCTTTCAAGGGGCGGCAGATACGCAGTATTTT. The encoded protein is CASSFQGAADTQYF.

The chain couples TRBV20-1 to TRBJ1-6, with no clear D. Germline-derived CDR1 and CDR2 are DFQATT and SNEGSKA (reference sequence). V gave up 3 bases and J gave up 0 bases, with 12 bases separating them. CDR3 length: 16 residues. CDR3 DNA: TGCAGTGCTAGTTTGGCTGCTAGCTCCTATAATTCACCCCTCCACTTT. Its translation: CSASLAASSYNSPLHF.

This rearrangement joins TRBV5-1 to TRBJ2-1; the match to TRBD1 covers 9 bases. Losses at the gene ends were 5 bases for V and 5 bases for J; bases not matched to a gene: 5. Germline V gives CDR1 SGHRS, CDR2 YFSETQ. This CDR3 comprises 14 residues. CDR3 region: CASRGQGAHNEQFF. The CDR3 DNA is TGCGCCAGCAGGGGACAGGGTGCGCACAATGAGCAGTTCTTC.

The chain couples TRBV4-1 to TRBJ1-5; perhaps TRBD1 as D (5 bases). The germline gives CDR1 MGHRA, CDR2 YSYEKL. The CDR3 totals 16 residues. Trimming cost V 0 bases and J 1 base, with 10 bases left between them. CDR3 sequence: CASSQEGGESNQPQHF. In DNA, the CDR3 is TGCGCCAGCAGCCAAGAGGGAGGGGAAAGCAATCAGCCCCAGCATTTT.

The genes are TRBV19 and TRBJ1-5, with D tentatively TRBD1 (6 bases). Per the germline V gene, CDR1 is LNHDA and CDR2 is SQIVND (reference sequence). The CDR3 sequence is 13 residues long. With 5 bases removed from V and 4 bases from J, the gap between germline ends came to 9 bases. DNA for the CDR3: TGTGCCAGTAGTGCCCAGGGGAATCAGCCCCAGCATTTT. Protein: CASSAQGNQPQHF. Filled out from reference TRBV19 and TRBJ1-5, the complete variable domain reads DGGITQSPKYLFRKEGQNVTLSCEQNLNHDAMYWYRQDPGQGLRLIYYSQIVNDFQKGDIAEGYSVSREKKESFPLTVTSAQKNPTAFYLCASSAQGNQPQHFGDGTRLSIL.

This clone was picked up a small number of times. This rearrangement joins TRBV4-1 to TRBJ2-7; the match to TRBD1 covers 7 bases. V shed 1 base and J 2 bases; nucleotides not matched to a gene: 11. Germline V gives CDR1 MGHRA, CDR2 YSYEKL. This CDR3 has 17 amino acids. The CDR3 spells CASSQATGFRFAYEQYF. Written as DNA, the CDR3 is TGCGCCAGCAGCCAAGCGACAGGGTTCCGCTTCGCCTACGAGCAGTACTTC.

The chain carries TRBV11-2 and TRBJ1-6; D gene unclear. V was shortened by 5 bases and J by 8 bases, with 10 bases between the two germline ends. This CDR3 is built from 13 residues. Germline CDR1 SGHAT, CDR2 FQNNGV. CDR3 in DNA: TGTGCCAGCAGCCCCCTCCTAGATTCACCCCTCCACTTT. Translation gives CASSPLLDSPLHF.

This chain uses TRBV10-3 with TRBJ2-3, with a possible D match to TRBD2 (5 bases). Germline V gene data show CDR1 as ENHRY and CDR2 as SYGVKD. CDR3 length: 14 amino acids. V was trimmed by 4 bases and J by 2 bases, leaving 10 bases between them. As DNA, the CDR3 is TGTGCCATCAGTGGAGGGAAGGTCACAGATACGCAGTATTTT. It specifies CAISGGKVTDTQYF.

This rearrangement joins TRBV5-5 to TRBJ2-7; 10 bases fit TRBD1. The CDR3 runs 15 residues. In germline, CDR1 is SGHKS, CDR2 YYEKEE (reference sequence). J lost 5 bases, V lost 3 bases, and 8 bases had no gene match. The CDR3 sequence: CASSSAGQGFDEQYF. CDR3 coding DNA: TGTGCCAGCAGCTCAGCGGGACAGGGGTTCGACGAGCAGTACTTC.

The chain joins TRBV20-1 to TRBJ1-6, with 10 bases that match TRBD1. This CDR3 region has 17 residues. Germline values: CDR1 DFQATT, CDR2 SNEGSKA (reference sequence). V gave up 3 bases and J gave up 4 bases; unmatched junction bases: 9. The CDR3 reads CSASNPRQGAYNSPLHF. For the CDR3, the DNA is TGCAGTGCTAGTAACCCACGACAGGGGGCTTATAATTCACCCCTCCACTTT.

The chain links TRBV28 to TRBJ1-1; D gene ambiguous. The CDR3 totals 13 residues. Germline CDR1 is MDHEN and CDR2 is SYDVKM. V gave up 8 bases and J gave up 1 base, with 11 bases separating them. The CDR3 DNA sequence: TGTGCCAGCTTCTCGGGAGCGAACACTGAAGCTTTCTTT. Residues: CASFSGANTEAFF.

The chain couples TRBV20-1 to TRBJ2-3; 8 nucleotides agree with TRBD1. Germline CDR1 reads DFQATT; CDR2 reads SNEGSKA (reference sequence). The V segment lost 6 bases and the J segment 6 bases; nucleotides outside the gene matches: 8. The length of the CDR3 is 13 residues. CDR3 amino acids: CSASTGGSDTQYF. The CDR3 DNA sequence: TGCAGTGCCAGTACAGGGGGGTCGGATACGCAGTATTTT.

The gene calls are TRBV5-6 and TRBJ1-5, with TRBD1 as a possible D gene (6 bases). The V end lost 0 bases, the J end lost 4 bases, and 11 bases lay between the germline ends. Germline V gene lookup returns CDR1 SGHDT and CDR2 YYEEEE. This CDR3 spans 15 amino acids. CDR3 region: CASSLEYRENQPQHF. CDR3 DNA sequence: TGTGCCAGCAGCTTGGAATACAGGGAGAATCAGCCCCAGCATTTT. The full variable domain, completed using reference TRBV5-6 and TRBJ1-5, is DAGVTQSPTHLIKTRGQQVTLRCSPKSGHDTVSWYQQALGQGPQFIFQYYEEEERQRGNFPDRFSGHQFPNYSSELNVNALLLGDSALYLCASSLEYRENQPQHFGDGTRLSIL.

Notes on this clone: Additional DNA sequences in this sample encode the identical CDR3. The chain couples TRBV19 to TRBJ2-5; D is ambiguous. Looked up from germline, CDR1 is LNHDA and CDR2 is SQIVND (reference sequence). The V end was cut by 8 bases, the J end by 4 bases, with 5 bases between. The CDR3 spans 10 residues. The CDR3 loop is CASGRETQYF. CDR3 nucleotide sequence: TGTGCCAGTGGCCGAGAGACCCAGTACTTC.

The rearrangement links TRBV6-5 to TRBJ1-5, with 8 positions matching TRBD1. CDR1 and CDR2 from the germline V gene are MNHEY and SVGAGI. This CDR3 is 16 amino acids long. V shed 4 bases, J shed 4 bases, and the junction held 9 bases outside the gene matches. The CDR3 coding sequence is TGTGCCAGCAGTTCCATACAGGGGGTCGAGAATCAGCCCCAGCATTTT. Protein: CASSSIQGVENQPQHF.

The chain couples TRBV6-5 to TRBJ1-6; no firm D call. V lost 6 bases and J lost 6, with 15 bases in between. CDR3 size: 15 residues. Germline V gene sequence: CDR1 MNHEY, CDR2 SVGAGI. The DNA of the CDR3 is TGTGCCAGCAGCCCCAGGTCTACTAGTAATTCACCCCTCCACTTT. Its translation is CASSPRSTSNSPLHF.

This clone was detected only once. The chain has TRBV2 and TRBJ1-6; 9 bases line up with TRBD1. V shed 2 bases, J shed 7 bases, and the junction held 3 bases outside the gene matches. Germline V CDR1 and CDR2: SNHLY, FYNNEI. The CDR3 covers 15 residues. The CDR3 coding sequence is TGTGCCAGCAGTGAAATGGGACAGGGAAATTCACCCCTCCACTTT. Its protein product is CASSEMGQGNSPLHF.

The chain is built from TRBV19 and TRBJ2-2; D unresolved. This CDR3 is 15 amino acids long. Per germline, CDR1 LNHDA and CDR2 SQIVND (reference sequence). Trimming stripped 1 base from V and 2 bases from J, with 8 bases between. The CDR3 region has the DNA TGTGCCAGTAGTATAGGGTGGCAAAACACCGGGGAGCTGTTTTTT. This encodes CASSIGWQNTGELFF.

Written as DNA, the CDR3 is TGTGCCAGCAAGGGCGGGAATCAGCCCCAGCATTTT. Its protein is CASKGGNQPQHF. The V call is TRBV28, the J call TRBJ1-5; D unresolved. V lost 7 bases and J 4 bases, leaving 8 bases between the germline ends. The CDR3 totals 12 residues. Per germline, CDR1 MDHEN and CDR2 SYDVKM.

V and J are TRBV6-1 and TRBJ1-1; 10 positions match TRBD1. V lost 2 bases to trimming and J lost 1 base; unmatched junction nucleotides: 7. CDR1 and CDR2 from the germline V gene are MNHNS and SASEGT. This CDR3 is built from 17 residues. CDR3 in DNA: TGTGCCAGCAGTGAACCGGGACAGGGGACGTGGAACACTGAAGCTTTCTTT. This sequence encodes CASSEPGQGTWNTEAFF.